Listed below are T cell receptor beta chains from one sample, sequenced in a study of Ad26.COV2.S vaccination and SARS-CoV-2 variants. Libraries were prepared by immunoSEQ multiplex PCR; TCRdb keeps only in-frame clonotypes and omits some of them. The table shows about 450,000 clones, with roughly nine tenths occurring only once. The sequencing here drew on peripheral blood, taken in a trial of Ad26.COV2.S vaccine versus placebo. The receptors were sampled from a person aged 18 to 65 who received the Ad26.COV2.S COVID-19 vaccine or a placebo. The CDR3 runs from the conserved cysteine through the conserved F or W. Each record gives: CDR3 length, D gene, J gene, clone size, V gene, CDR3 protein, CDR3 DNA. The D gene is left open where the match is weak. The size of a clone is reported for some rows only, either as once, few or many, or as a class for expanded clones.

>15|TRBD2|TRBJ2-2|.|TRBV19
CASSIGSGRPGELFF
TGTGCCAGTAGTATCGGTAGCGGGAGGCCGGGGGAGCTGTTTTTT
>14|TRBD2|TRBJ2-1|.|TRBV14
CASSFRDYHNEQFF
TGTGCCAGCAGCTTCCGGGACTACCACAATGAGCAGTTCTTC
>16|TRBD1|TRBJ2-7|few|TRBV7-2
CASRYRGISSTYEQYF
TGTGCCAGCAGGTACAGGGGGATCAGCAGTACCTACGAGCAGTACTTC
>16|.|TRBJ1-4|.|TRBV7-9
CASSLPEDRHSRKLFF
TGTGCCAGCAGCCTCCCGGAGGACAGACACTCGAGGAAACTGTTTTTT
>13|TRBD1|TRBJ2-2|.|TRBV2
CARRTGKTGELFF
TGTGCCAGACGGACAGGGAAAACCGGGGAGCTGTTTTTT
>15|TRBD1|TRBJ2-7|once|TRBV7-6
CASSLAPGGYIEQYF
TGTGCCAGCAGCTTAGCGCCAGGGGGCTATATTGAGCAGTACTTC
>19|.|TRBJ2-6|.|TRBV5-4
CASSFALGALGSGANVLTF
TGTGCCAGCAGCTTCGCTCTGGGGGCGCTAGGGTCTGGGGCCAACGTCCTGACTTTC
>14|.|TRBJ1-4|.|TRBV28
CASSFTAGAEKLFF
TGTGCCAGCAGTTTCACGGCAGGAGCAGAAAAACTGTTTTTT
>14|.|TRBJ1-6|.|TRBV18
CASSQGRSNSPLHF
TGTGCCAGCTCACAGGGACGGTCAAATTCACCCCTCCACTTT
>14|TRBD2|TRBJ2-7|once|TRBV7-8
CASSLSGGVFQQYF
TGTGCCAGCAGCCTCTCGGGGGGGGTTTTCCAGCAGTACTTC
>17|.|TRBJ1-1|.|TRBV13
CASSFTGISIMNTEAFF
TGTGCCAGCAGCTTCACAGGGATCTCCATAATGAACACTGAAGCTTTCTTT
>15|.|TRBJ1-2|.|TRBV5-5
CASSFVSSGHYGYTF
TGTGCCAGCAGCTTCGTGTCTTCCGGCCACTATGGCTACACCTTC
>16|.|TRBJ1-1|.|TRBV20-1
CSASSGVVSSYTEAFF
TGCAGTGCTAGTTCTGGTGTGGTCTCCTCGTACACTGAAGCTTTCTTT
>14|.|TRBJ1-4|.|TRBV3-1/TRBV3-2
CASILAQVGEKLFF
TGTGCCAGCATCCTTGCGCAGGTGGGAGAAAAACTGTTTTTT
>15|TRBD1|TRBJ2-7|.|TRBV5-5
CASSMEQGISYEQYF
TGTGCCAGCAGCATGGAACAGGGGATATCCTACGAGCAGTACTTC
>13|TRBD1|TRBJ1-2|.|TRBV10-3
CAISTGGVYGYTF
TGTGCCATCAGTACAGGGGGAGTCTATGGCTACACCTTC
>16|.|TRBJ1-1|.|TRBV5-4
CASSRGQIHMNTEAFF
TGTGCCAGCAGCCGAGGACAGATCCACATGAACACTGAAGCTTTCTTT
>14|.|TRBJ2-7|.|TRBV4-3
CASSQGITTYEQYF
TGCGCCAGCAGCCAAGGCATAACCACCTACGAGCAGTACTTC
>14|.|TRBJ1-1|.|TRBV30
CAWTGTHWATEAFF
TGTGCCTGGACTGGCACACATTGGGCCACTGAAGCTTTCTTT
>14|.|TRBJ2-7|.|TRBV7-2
CASSLVGGPNEQYF
TGTGCCAGCAGCTTAGTAGGGGGTCCCAACGAGCAGTACTTC
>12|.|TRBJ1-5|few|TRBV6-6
CASSYGGQPQHF
TGTGCCAGCAGTTATGGGGGTCAGCCCCAGCATTTT
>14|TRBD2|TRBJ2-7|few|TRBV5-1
CASRKESGGGEQYF
TGCGCCAGCAGGAAGGAGTCGGGAGGAGGAGAGCAGTACTTC
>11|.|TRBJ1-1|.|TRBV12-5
CASPANTEAFF
TGTGCTAGTCCGGCGAACACTGAAGCTTTCTTT
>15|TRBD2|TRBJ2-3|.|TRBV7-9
CASSLLTSGPGAQYF
TGTGCCAGCAGCTTACTGACTAGCGGCCCCGGGGCGCAGTATTTT
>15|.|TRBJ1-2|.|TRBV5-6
CASSSVWTGRYGYTF
TGTGCCAGCAGCTCGGTTTGGACGGGAAGGTATGGCTACACCTTC
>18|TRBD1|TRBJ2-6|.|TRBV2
CASSYPGQAGSGANVLTF
TGTGCCAGCAGTTATCCGGGACAGGCAGGCTCTGGGGCCAACGTCCTGACTTTC
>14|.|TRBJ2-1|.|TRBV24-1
CATSAGGDHNEQFF
TGTGCCACCAGTGCCGGGGGCGACCACAATGAGCAGTTCTTC